This T cell receptor (beta chain) was found in a study of regulatory T cells in long-lasting Graves disease. Study details: Persistent cases were those of Graves' disease that involved over 5 years of antithyroid drugs with positive TSH receptor antibodies.

The germline V gene encodes CDR1 SNHLY and CDR2 FYNNEI. This CDR3 contains 16 residues. Time point reported: persistent/refractory GD, antithyroid drugs over 5 years with positive TRAb. The TCR library was made from RNA that had been extracted from PBMCs in TRIzol. With iRepertoire HTBI primers and Arm-PCR of CDR3 regions, TCR beta libraries were built. TCRdb itself ran the multiplex PCR reads through MiXCR, one entry per CDR3 protein. The sample has around 450,000 distinct CDR3 sequences, 20% to 25% seen once. Concerning this clonotype itself: A single base separates this from a much larger clone, so it may be a read error.

Sequenced material: peripheral blood mononuclear cells (PBMCs), taken when the disease was refractory, from a patient treated with antithyroid drugs. The J gene is TRBJ1-6, the V gene TRBV2; 8 bases are a match to TRBD1. The sequence was obtained from a female donor with Graves disease. The CDR3: CASSEKGQANYSPPHF. The CDR3 coding sequence is TGTGCCAGCAGTGAGAAGGGACAGGCAAATTATTCACCCCCCCACTTT.